A single sample gave rise to the 19 T cell receptor beta chains below, sequenced in a study of control samples from healthy donors and cancer patients. Repertoires were generated with immunoSEQ multiplex PCR, while TCRdb's copy carries only in-frame clones and drops some. The table lists some 140,000 clones, 70% to 90% of them singletons. Sequencing input: blood. Receptor source: a woman in her twenties or thirties in good health.

The genes are TRBV5-1 and TRBJ2-3; 12 nucleotides agree with TRBD2. The V segment lost 0 bases and the J segment 5 bases; nucleotides outside the gene matches: 4. CDR3 size: 16 residues. Looked up from germline, CDR1 is SGHRS and CDR2 is YFSETQ. The CDR3 DNA follows: TGCGCCAGCAGCTTGGGGCTAGCGGGAGGGATAGATACGCAGTATTTT. It translates to CASSLGLAGGIDTQYF. The variable domain in full, with the rest retrieved from reference TRBV5-1 and TRBJ2-3, is KAGVTQTPRYLIKTRGQQVTLSCSPISGHRSVSWYQQTPGQGLQFLFEYFSETQRNKGNFPGRFSGRQFSNSRSEMNVSTLELGDSALYLCASSLGLAGGIDTQYFGPGTRLTVL.

V usage is TRBV5-4 and J usage is TRBJ2-2; tentative D call: TRBD1 (5 bases). The CDR3 is 16 amino acids. Germline loops: CDR1 SGHNT, CDR2 YYREEE (reference sequence). V was cut by 4 bases and J by 1 base, with 14 bases left in between. The CDR3 region is CASSRGPGENTGELFF. CDR3 sequence (DNA): TGTGCCAGCAGCAGGGGCCCGGGCGAGAACACCGGGGAGCTGTTTTTT.

The genes are TRBV6-1 and TRBJ1-4; no clear D. Germline lookup yields CDR1 MNHNS and CDR2 SASEGT. V was cut by 4 bases and J by 0 bases, with 12 bases left in between. The CDR3 sequence is 16 residues long. CDR3 amino acids: CASSGDFGPTNEKLFF. DNA of the CDR3: TGTGCCAGCAGTGGAGACTTTGGGCCAACTAATGAAAAACTGTTTTTT.

Worth noting for this clone: This specimen includes other DNA sequences encoding the same CDR3. This chain connects TRBV24-1 to TRBJ2-3; D is unclear. Germline V gene sequence: CDR1 KGHDR, CDR2 SFDVKD. The CDR3 covers 12 residues. Trimming took 6 bases from V and 4 from J, leaving 7 bases between them. CDR3 protein: CATSPGPDTQYF. CDR3 DNA sequence: TGTGCCACCAGTCCGGGCCCAGATACGCAGTATTTT.

This clone turned up a few times. The J gene is TRBJ1-1, the V gene TRBV10-3; D is unresolved. V shed 3 bases and J shed 1 base, with 12 bases lying between them. CDR1 and CDR2 from the germline V gene are ENHRY and SYGVKD. This CDR3 contains 15 residues. CDR3 bases: TGTGCCATCAGTGATTGGGTCGCCGGGAACACTGAAGCTTTCTTT. Translation gives CAISDWVAGNTEAFF.

The chain employs TRBV28 and TRBJ2-1; TRBD2 matches 7 bases. Germline V lookup: CDR1 MDHEN, CDR2 SYDVKM. V lost 3 bases and J lost 8; bases outside the gene matches: 10. The CDR3 is 15 amino acids. CDR3 amino acids: CASSLSWEGLDEQFF. DNA of the CDR3: TGTGCCAGCAGTTTGTCGTGGGAGGGCCTCGATGAGCAGTTCTTC.

This clone was seen a single time. The gene calls are TRBV2 and TRBJ1-2; perhaps TRBD1 as D (5 bases). Trimming removed 9 bases at V and 3 bases at J, with 14 bases between. The germline CDR1 and CDR2 sequences are SNHLY and FYNNEI. The CDR3 is 13 residues long. The CDR3 DNA follows: TGTGCCAGGAAGGGGCAGGGCGACTATGGCTACACCTTC. Its protein is CARKGQGDYGYTF.

This rearrangement joins TRBV7-9 to TRBJ2-7, with D possibly matching TRBD1 (6 bases). With 5 bases removed from V and 3 bases from J, the gap between germline ends came to 8 bases. This CDR3 comprises 12 residues. From germline, CDR1 is SEHNR and CDR2 FQNEAQ (reference sequence). The chain's CDR3 is CASSPTGYEQYF. The CDR3, as DNA: TGTGCCAGCAGCCCGACAGGCTACGAGCAGTACTTC.

The chain combines TRBV6-6 with TRBJ2-5; tentative D call: TRBD1 (5 bases). Deletions cut 5 bases from V and 0 bases from J, with 13 bases between. CDR3 length: 15 amino acids. Per germline, CDR1 MNHNY and CDR2 SVGAGI (reference sequence). The DNA of the CDR3 is TGTGCCAGCAGTGACCACAGGTCGAACCAAGAGACCCAGTACTTC. The encoded protein is CASSDHRSNQETQYF.

The chain recombines TRBV28 with TRBJ2-3; weak D call: TRBD2 (5 bases). V was pared by 6 bases and J by 2 bases, with 15 bases between. This CDR3 region has 15 residues. Germline V lookup: CDR1 MDHEN, CDR2 SYDVKM. The CDR3 DNA follows: TGTGCCAGCAGCGGAACCTTAGCGAACACAGATACGCAGTATTTT. Translation: CASSGTLANTDTQYF.

This rearrangement joins TRBV4-1 to TRBJ1-1, with D maybe TRBD1 (5 bases). Looked up from germline, CDR1 is MGHRA and CDR2 is YSYEKL. The V end was cut by 3 bases, the J end by 5 bases, with 13 bases between. The CDR3 loop spans 14 amino acids. This CDR3 reads CASSHSREGTEAFF. Here the CDR3 DNA reads TGCGCCAGCAGCCACTCTAGGGAGGGGACTGAAGCTTTCTTT.

The chain links TRBV6-1 to TRBJ1-1; TRBD1 matches at 8 bases. V shed 1 base, J shed 5 bases, and the junction held 6 bases outside the gene matches. Germline V lookup: CDR1 MNHNS, CDR2 SASEGT. This CDR3 is 15 amino acids long. The DNA of the CDR3 is TGTGCCAGCAGTGAAGTCAGGGGGCCGGGGACTGAAGCTTTCTTT. This encodes CASSEVRGPGTEAFF.

The CDR3 DNA is TGCGCCAGCAGCTTGTCGCCGACGGGAGGCGCCTACAATGAGCAGTTCTTC. It specifies CASSLSPTGGAYNEQFF. V gene TRBV5-1 combines with J gene TRBJ2-1; TRBD2 agrees at 7 bases. This CDR3 has 17 amino acids. Losses at the gene ends were 1 base for V and 2 bases for J; bases not matched to a gene: 9. Germline CDR1 and CDR2: SGHRS and YFSETQ. The variable domain in full, with the rest retrieved from reference TRBV5-1 and TRBJ2-1, is KAGVTQTPRYLIKTRGQQVTLSCSPISGHRSVSWYQQTPGQGLQFLFEYFSETQRNKGNFPGRFSGRQFSNSRSEMNVSTLELGDSALYLCASSLSPTGGAYNEQFFGPGTRLTVL.

The genes are TRBV19 and TRBJ2-3, with TRBD2 matching over 9 bases. This CDR3 has 16 residues. The junction had 4 bases not matched to a gene; V was cut back by 3 bases and J by 0 bases. Germline loops: CDR1 LNHDA, CDR2 SQIVND (reference sequence). The CDR3 nucleotides read TGTGCCAGTAGTATTGTAGCGGGAGTCAGCACAGATACGCAGTATTTT. This sequence encodes CASSIVAGVSTDTQYF.

V gene TRBV4-2 combines with J gene TRBJ2-5; 12 bases line up with TRBD2. J gave up 1 base and V 0 bases, and 12 bases lay outside the gene matches. In germline, CDR1 is LGHNA, CDR2 YNFKEQ. The CDR3 loop spans 20 amino acids. CDR3 protein: CASSQDSSGRAVGGQETQYF. CDR3 bases: TGTGCCAGCAGCCAAGATTCTAGCGGGAGGGCCGTGGGGGGCCAAGAGACCCAGTACTTC.

The V call is TRBV12-3 or TRBV12-4, the J call TRBJ2-5; D not certain. This CDR3 contains 12 residues. V lost 3 bases to trimming and J lost 9 bases, with 11 bases between them. CDR3 nucleotide sequence: TGTGCCAGCAGTTTTTACGGCCGGGCCCAGTACTTC. Translated: CASSFYGRAQYF.

The V gene is TRBV7-2, the J gene TRBJ2-2; D gene unclear. V gave up 2 bases and J gave up 4 bases, with 8 bases separating them. The CDR3 is 14 amino acids. In germline, CDR1 is SGHTA, CDR2 FQGNSA. CDR3 DNA: TGTGCCAGCAGCTTACATCGCGGCACCGGGGAGCTGTTTTTT. Encoded protein: CASSLHRGTGELFF.

Remarks on this clone: The sample holds other DNA sequences that translate to the same CDR3. The chain couples TRBV18 to TRBJ1-5; 8 positions match TRBD1. This CDR3 is 15 amino acids long. The V gene end was trimmed by 2 bases and the J gene end by 2 bases; junction bases not matched to a gene: 2. Germline V gene sequence: CDR1 KGHSH, CDR2 LQKENI. CDR3 in DNA: TGTGCCAGCTCACCAGACAGGGGTGGCAATCAGCCCCAGCATTTT. It codes for CASSPDRGGNQPQHF.

The chain links TRBV10-3 to TRBJ2-6, with a possible D match to TRBD2 (5 bases). The CDR3 contains 16 residues. CDR1 is ENHRY, CDR2 SYGVKD, per germline. Between the trimmed V and J ends, which lost 10 bases and 0 bases, there was a span of 16 bases. The CDR3 region is CANRGIRSSGANVLTF. CDR3 nucleotide sequence: TGTGCCAACCGAGGGATTCGCAGCTCTGGGGCCAACGTCCTGACTTTC.